This T cell receptor beta chain was observed in a study of identical twins. TCRdb itself ran the 5' RACE reads through MiXCR, one entry per CDR3 protein. The sample includes approximately 600,000 distinct CDR3 sequences, roughly 6.6% of them seen just once. V lost 6 bases and J 6 bases, leaving 21 bases between the germline ends. Germline-derived CDR1 and CDR2 are MNHEY and SMNVEV (reference sequence). CDR3 length: 17 residues. General study results and limits: Conclusions came from cross-sectional statistical analysis, not from following the same donors. Models underpredicted monozygotic twin sharing of out-of-frame TCR alpha. Out-of-frame alpha sequences that twins shared showed excess low generation probability.

This clonotype occurred many times. Its antigen is currently unknown. In addition, the sample was reused for a study of yellow fever vaccine responses in identical twins.

Sequenced: PBMCs. The clonotype was recovered from a woman under 30 in good health. This chain joins TRBV27 and TRBJ1-6, with D perhaps TRBD1 (6 bases). CDR3 DNA: TGTGCCAGCAGCACTTCGGGAGGGGGGATCAGTAATTCACCCCTCCACTTT. Translation gives CASSTSGGGISNSPLHF.